This TCR beta chain was observed in a study of T cells after yellow fever vaccination. Findings of the study overall: A weaker secondary response peaked on day 5, the primary on day 15. Clonotypes shared by both compartments, CD4 and CD8, made up a small share.

MiXCR was run by TCRdb on the 5' RACE reads, yielding one entry per CDR3 protein. The table records 300,000 or so distinct CDR3 sequences, 7% to 10% of them present only once. The table lists this clonotype with a few counts. Its antigen is not identified. CDR3 length equals 14 residues. CDR1 is DFQATT, CDR2 SNEGSKA, per germline (reference sequence). Trimming took 1 base from V and 3 from J, leaving 12 bases between them. The chain has TRBV20-1 and TRBJ2-5, with a weak D call TRBD1 (6 bases). The specimen was PBMCs, collected roughly 47 days after the first yellow fever vaccination. The clonotype originates from a man between 18 and 35 years old who received the YFV17D yellow fever vaccine. The CDR3 spells CSARASRGEETQYF. CDR3 sequence (DNA): TGCAGTGCTAGAGCGTCCAGGGGCGAAGAGACCCAGTACTTC.